This TCR beta chain was captured in a study of read filtering for tumor transcriptome and immune sequencing (dated by TCRdb to 2018 to 2021). Study-wide context: Of the patients in the cohort, approximately 17 were male and over twelve were female, and their mean age was approximately 66 years, with a range of roughly 45 to 80. The study compared TCR repertoires from targeted immune repertoire sequencing and bulk whole-transcriptome sequencing run on the same bone marrow samples. Per sample, about 4.05 to 10.27 million TCR-region mapped reads were obtained with IR-seq, compared with only roughly 85 to 1,300 with RNA-seq. By revised international staging, 8 or 9 patients were R-ISS I, around 15 were R-ISS II and about seven were R-ISS III. One main goal was a read-filtering strategy for immune repertoire data, in particular deciding whether clonotypes backed by only one read should be removed. After DNase treatment, whole-transcriptome libraries were prepared using the TruSeq RNA Access Library Prep Kit.

This clonotype has ten or more counts. The antigen it recognizes is unknown. Base qualities were left out, and no much larger clone turns up one base away. TCR libraries were built from roughly 370 ng RNA with the Immunoverse kit, using molecular barcoded adaptors covering alpha/delta and beta/gamma chains. TCR library preparation used the same RNA that went into transcriptome sequencing. Sequencing of the TCR libraries was done on an Illumina HiSeq 4000 with 2 x 150 cycles. In the authors' own workflow: With MiXCR, TCR reads were aligned to human V, D, J and C references and assembled into CDR3 clonotypes, with quality filtering and error correction included. The tcR package in R was used for analysis of clonotype counts and gene usage diversity. Raw mapping reads were checked after the RNA-seq reads had been mapped by STAR aligner version 2.5.3a onto the human GRCh37 genome. To test how sequencing depth affects detected clonotypes, IR-seq fastq files were randomly downsampled with Seqtk 1.3. TCRdb handled the public reads itself, with Q25 trimming in fastp and clone calling in MiXCR, and kept productive beta chains. Merged by CDR3 protein, the rows form single entries marked with the most common genes and DNA. These V and J calls originate from TCRdb's pipeline instead of the authors' own analysis. The sample includes about 86,000 distinct CDR3 sequences, with 10% to 15% observed a single time. The biggest ten clones account for approximately 15% of the sample.

The study at large found these results: Single-read clonotypes made up roughly 80% of clonotypes but roughly 3.5% of total reads in IR-seq, and 70% to 75% of clonotypes and roughly 45% of reads in RNA-seq. The correlation between IR-seq and RNA-seq shared clonotype proportions rose when single-read clonotypes were removed. Compared with RNA-seq, IR-seq captured clonotypes at much higher depth and more reliably, and a smaller IR-seq throughput was enough to identify most shared clonotypes. The sorted CD138-negative fraction was a mixed bone marrow immune population, not purified T cells.

Every patient had bone marrow sampled at the time of active disease. Isolation of bone marrow mononuclear cells was performed by Ficoll-Hypaque density gradient centrifugation. CD138-negative cells were obtained by negative selection after labeling with CD138 magnetic microbeads on a MACS separator, removing myeloma plasma cells. The purity of the isolated cells was checked by flow cytometry with CD138 antibodies on an Attune NxT. Total RNA was extracted with TRIzol reagent and quantified with a NanoDrop spectrophotometer. Paired RNA-seq and IR-seq were performed on each patient's CD138-negative bone marrow sample. The CDR3 contains 12 residues, cysteine and phenylalanine counted. Only the CDR3 portion is preserved as DNA: 36 bases, with reading frame beginning at the first base. V is shortened by 4 bases, J by 9 bases, and the region joining them spans 10 bases. Reading the germline V gene gives CDR1 SGHTA and CDR2 FQGTGA.

Sequenced sample: a population of CD138-negative cells sorted from bone marrow. The cell subset or site label for this specimen denotes: bone marrow mononuclear cells depleted of CD138+ plasma/myeloma cells by negative magnetic selection. This clonotype originated in a donor at least 40 years old with multiple myeloma. The chain is assembled from TRBV7-3 and TRBJ2-1; no D gene is confidently identified. The DNA is TGTGCCAGCAGCTCCAACTCCCCTGAGCAGTTCTTC. Its protein product is CASSSNSPEQFF.